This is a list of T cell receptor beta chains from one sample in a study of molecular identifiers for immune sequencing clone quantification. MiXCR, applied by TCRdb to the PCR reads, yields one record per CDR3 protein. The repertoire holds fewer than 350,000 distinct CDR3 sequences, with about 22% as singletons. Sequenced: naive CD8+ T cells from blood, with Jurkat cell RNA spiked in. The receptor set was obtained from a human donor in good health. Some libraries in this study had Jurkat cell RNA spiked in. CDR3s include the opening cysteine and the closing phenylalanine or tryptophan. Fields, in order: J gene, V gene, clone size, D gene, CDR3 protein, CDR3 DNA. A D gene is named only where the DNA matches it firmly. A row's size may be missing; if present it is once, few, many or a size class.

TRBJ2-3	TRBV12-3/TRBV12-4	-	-	CASSPTTLRTDTQYF	TGTGCCAGCAGCCCGACTACTTTGCGCACAGATACGCAGTATTTT
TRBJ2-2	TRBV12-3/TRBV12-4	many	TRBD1	CASTRLQGRFWELFF	TGTGCCAGCACCCGTTTACAGGGGAGATTCTGGGAGCTGTTTTTT
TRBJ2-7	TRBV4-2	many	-	CASSQWSSSYEQYF	TGTGCCAGCAGCCAATGGTCCAGCTCCTACGAGCAGTACTTC
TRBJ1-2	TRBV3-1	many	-	CASSRTVFGSTNYGYTF	TGTGCCAGCAGCCGTACCGTTTTTGGATCTACTAACTATGGCTACACCTTC
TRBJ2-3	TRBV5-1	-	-	CASSWTRPEGSVDTQYF	TGCGCCAGCAGCTGGACACGGCCTGAGGGCTCGGTGGATACGCAGTATTTT
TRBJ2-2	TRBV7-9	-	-	CASSSRETGAIAGELFF	TGTGCCAGCAGCTCCCGCGAGACGGGGGCCATCGCCGGGGAGCTGTTTTTT
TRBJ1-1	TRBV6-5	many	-	CASSYAGEAFF	TGTGCCAGCAGTTACGCCGGGGAAGCTTTCTTT
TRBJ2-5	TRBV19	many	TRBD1	CASIGAGGETQYF	TGTGCCAGTATCGGAGCAGGGGGAGAGACCCAGTACTTC
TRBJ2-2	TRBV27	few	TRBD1	CASSPWTGVAGELFF	TGTGCCAGCAGTCCGTGGACAGGGGTTGCCGGGGAGCTGTTTTTT
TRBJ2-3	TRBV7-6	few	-	CASSLGESGTQYF	TGTGCCAGCAGCTTAGGGGAATCGGGTACGCAGTATTTT
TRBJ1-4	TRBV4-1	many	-	CASSQERYATNEKLFF	TGCGCCAGCAGCCAAGAGAGATATGCAACTAATGAAAAACTGTTTTTT
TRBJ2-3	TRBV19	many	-	CASTPIPPTTDTQYF	TGTGCCAGCACCCCTATACCTCCTACCACAGATACGCAGTATTTT
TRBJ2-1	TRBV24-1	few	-	CATSDPFGASGNNEQFF	TGTGCCACCAGTGATCCCTTTGGGGCCTCTGGGAACAATGAGCAGTTCTTC
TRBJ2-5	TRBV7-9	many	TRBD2	CASSLPGLAGEETQYF	TGTGCCAGCAGCTTGCCGGGACTAGCGGGGGAAGAGACCCAGTACTTC
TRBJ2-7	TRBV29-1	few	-	CSVERVGRTSYEQYF	TGCAGCGTTGAAAGGGTCGGTCGAACCTCCTACGAGCAGTACTTC
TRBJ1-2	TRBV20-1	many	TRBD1	CSARGSGTDGYTF	TGCAGTGCTAGAGGCTCCGGGACAGATGGCTACACCTTC
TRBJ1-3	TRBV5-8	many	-	CASSLEGLAGNTIYF	TGTGCCAGCAGCTTGGAGGGTCTTGCTGGAAACACCATATATTTT
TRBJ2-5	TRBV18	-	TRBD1	CVSSPTGTEAQETQYF	TGTGTCAGCTCACCAACCGGGACAGAGGCCCAAGAGACCCAGTACTTC
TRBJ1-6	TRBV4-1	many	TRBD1	CASSPSAGTGASPLHF	TGCGCCAGCAGCCCTAGTGCCGGGACAGGGGCTTCACCCCTCCACTTT
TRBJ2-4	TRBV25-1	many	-	CASSEPDRLAKNIQYF	TGTGCCAGCAGTGAGCCCGACAGACTAGCCAAAAACATTCAGTACTTC
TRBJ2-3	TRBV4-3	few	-	CASSQSGPQTATDTQYF	TGCGCCAGCAGCCAGTCCGGGCCCCAGACCGCCACAGATACGCAGTATTTT
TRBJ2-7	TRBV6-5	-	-	CASSYSAGNTYEQYF	TGTGCCAGCAGTTACTCGGCAGGGAACACCTACGAGCAGTACTTC
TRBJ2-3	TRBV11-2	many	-	CASSSSFQRGTDTQYF	TGTGCCAGCAGCTCTTCCTTCCAGCGGGGCACAGATACGCAGTATTTT
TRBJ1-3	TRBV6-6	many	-	CASRDRGSGNTIYF	TGTGCCAGCAGGGACAGAGGCTCTGGAAACACCATATATTTT
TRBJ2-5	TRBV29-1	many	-	CSVDGLNSSLYQETQYF	TGCAGCGTTGATGGGTTAAATAGCTCCTTGTACCAAGAGACCCAGTACTTC
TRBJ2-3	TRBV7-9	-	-	CASSLPPGRVTDTQYF	TGTGCCAGCAGCTTACCGCCAGGGCGGGTCACAGATACGCAGTATTTT
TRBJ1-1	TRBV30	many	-	CAWSVVPNTEAFF	TGTGCCTGGAGTGTCGTGCCGAACACTGAAGCTTTCTTT
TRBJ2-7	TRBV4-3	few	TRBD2	CASSQFPLAGGSSYEQYF	TGCGCCAGCAGCCAATTCCCACTAGCGGGGGGAAGCTCCTACGAGCAGTACTTC
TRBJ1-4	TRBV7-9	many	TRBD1	CASSPLDRGTNEKLFF	TGTGCCAGCAGCCCCCTAGACAGGGGGACTAATGAAAAACTGTTTTTT
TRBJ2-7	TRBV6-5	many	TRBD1	CASRDGTGTYEQYF	TGTGCCAGCCGAGATGGGACAGGTACCTACGAGCAGTACTTC
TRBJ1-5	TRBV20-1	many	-	CSAKGWGTPSNQPQHF	TGCAGTGCCAAAGGGTGGGGGACTCCAAGCAATCAGCCCCAGCATTTT
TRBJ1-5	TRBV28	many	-	CASRQLGGIRQPQHF	TGTGCCAGCAGGCAGCTGGGGGGAATTCGTCAGCCCCAGCATTTT
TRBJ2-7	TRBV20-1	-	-	CSALHSGDEQYF	TGCAGTGCTCTCCACTCGGGGGACGAGCAGTACTTC
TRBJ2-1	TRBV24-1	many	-	CATSGRSDINNEQFF	TGTGCCACCAGTGGAAGATCAGATATAAACAATGAGCAGTTCTTC
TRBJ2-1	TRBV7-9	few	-	CASSSARGTGNEQFF	TGTGCCAGCAGCTCTGCTAGAGGAACTGGCAATGAGCAGTTCTTC
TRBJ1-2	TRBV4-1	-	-	CASSQALIYGYTF	TGCGCCAGCAGCCAAGCACTGATTTATGGCTACACCTTC
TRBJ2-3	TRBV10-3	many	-	CAITPGTDTQYF	TGTGCCATCACCCCAGGGACAGATACGCAGTATTTT
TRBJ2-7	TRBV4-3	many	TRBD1	CASSQDRDRAYEQYF	TGCGCCAGCAGCCAAGACCGGGACAGGGCCTACGAGCAGTACTTC
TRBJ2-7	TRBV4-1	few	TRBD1	CASSHATGTGLEQHF	TGCGCCAGCAGCCACGCTACCGGGACAGGGCTCGAGCAGCACTTC
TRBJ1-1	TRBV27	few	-	CASSSLQGSMNTEAFF	TGTGCCAGCAGTTCACTACAGGGTTCTATGAACACTGAAGCTTTCTTT
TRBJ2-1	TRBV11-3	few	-	CASSFRTGKYDEQFF	TGTGCCAGCAGCTTTCGTACAGGGAAGTACGATGAGCAGTTCTTC
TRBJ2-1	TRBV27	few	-	CASSLTNNEQLF	TGTGCCAGCAGTTTGACCAACAATGAGCAGCTCTTC
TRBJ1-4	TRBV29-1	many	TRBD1	CSVYDRGLGEKLFF	TGCAGCGTTTATGACAGGGGGCTGGGAGAAAAACTGTTTTTT
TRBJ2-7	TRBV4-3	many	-	CASSQGQASYEQYF	TGCGCCAGCAGCCAAGGACAAGCCTCCTACGAGCAGTACTTC
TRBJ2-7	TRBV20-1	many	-	CSGLQGGPNSVEQYF	TGCAGTGGTCTTCAGGGTGGGCCGAACTCGGTCGAGCAGTACTTC
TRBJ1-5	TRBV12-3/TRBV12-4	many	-	CASSSGNPQGNQPQHF	TGTGCCAGCAGTTCCGGGAACCCCCAGGGCAATCAGCCCCAGCATTTT
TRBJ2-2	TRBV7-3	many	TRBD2	CASSFSGDHTGELFF	TGTGCCAGCAGCTTTAGCGGGGACCACACCGGGGAGCTGTTTTTT
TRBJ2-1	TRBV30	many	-	CAWRSPYFYGEQFF	TGTGCCTGGAGGTCGCCTTATTTCTACGGTGAGCAGTTCTTC